The TCR beta chain under discussion was sequenced for a study of cytomegalovirus exposure and HLA in healthy donors. Across the whole study: T cells numbering approximately 170 million yielded some 100 million unique TCR beta sequences in an earlier analysis.

Study-wide results and caveats: In a later analysis, TCR beta V- and J-gene trimming showed a link to a missense DCLRE1C variant. A prior analysis recorded that most TCR beta V segments were productive about 87% or about 30% of the time.

Comments on this clone: Its antigen remains unidentified.

In germline, CDR1 is KGHSH, CDR2 LQKENI. This CDR3 comprises 16 residues. The V end lost 3 bases, the J end lost 0 bases, and 11 bases lay between the germline ends. PCR was performed using 60 Vbeta and 13 Jbeta primers. The method was immunoSEQ multiplex PCR; TCRdb's version includes in-frame clones alone and lacks a portion of them. The sample shows about 77,000 clones, 75% to 80% of them seen only once. The V call is TRBV18, the J call TRBJ2-2; possible D gene TRBD2, 5 bases. Sequenced material: PBMCs. This receptor was obtained from a man in his forties in good health and CMV-seronegative. The CDR3 loop reads CASSPSSGSNTGELFF. CDR3 sequence (DNA): TGTGCCAGCTCACCCAGCAGCGGATCGAACACCGGGGAGCTGTTTTTT.